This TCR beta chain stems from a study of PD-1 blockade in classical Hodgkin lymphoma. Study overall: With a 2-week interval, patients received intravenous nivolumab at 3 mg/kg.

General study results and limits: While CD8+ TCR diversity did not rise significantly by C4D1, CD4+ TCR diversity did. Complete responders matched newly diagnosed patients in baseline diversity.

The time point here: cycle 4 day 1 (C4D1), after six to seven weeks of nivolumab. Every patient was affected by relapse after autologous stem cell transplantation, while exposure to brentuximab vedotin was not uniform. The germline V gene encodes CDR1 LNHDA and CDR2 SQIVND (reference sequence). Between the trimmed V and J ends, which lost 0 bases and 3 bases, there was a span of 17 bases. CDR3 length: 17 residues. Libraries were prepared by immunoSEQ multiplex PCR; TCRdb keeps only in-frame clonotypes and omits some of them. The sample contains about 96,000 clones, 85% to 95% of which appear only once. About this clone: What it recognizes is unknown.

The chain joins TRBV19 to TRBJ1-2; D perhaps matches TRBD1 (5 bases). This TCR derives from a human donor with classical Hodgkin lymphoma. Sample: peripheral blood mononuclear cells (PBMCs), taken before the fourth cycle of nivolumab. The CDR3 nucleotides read TGTGCCAGTAGTATAGAAGGTCGGGACGGACCGGACTATGGCTACACCTTC. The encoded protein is CASSIEGRDGPDYGYTF. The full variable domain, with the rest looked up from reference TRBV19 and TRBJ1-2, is DGGITQSPKYLFRKEGQNVTLSCEQNLNHDAMYWYRQDPGQGLRLIYYSQIVNDFQKGDIAEGYSVSREKKESFPLTVTSAQKNPTAFYLCASSIEGRDGPDYGYTFGSGTRLTVV.